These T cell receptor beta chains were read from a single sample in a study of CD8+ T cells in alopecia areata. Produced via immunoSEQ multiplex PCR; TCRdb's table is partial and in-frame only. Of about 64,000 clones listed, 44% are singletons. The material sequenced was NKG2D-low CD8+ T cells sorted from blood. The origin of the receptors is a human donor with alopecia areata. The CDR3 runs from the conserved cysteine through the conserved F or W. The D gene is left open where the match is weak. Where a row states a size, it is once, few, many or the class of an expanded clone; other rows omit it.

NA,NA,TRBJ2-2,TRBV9,CASSVDGSNTGELFF,TGTGCCAGCAGCGTAGACGGCTCGAACACCGGGGAGCTGTTTTTT
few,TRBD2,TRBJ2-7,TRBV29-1,CSVEFAGGPYEQYF,TGCAGCGTTGAGTTTGCGGGAGGGCCCTACGAGCAGTACTTC
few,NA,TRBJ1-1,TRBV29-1,CSVETREGAFF,TGCAGCGTTGAGACGCGGGAGGGAGCTTTCTTT
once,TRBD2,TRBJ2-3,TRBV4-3,CASSQERAGGDTQYF,TGCGCCAGCAGCCAAGAAAGAGCGGGAGGTGATACGCAGTATTTT
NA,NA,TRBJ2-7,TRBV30,CAWGWISYEQYF,TGTGCCTGGGGGTGGATCTCCTACGAGCAGTACTTC
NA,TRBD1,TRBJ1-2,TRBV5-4,CASSPKGDRVYGYTF,TGTGCCAGCAGCCCTAAGGGGGACAGGGTGTACGGCTACACCTTC
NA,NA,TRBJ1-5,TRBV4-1,CASSQEGWFGNQPQHF,TGCGCCAGCAGCCAAGAAGGGTGGTTCGGCAATCAGCCCCAGCATTTT
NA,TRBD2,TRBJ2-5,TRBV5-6,CASSFGGLGEETQYF,TGTGCCAGCAGCTTCGGAGGACTAGGAGAAGAGACCCAGTACTTC
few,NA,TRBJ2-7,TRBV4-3,CASSPGVTLNSYEQYF,TGCGCCAGCAGCCCGGGTGTGACCCTTAACTCCTACGAGCAGTACTTC
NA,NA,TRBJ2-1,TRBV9,CASSGVPANEQFF,TGTGCCAGCAGCGGAGTTCCCGCCAATGAGCAGTTCTTC
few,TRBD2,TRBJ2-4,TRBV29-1,CSPRASGRPPGIQYF,TGCAGCCCTAGAGCTAGCGGGAGACCCCCAGGCATTCAGTACTTC
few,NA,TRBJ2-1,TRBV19,CASSVQQGYEQFF,TGTGCCAGTAGTGTCCAACAGGGCTATGAGCAGTTCTTC
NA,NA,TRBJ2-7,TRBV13,CASSLVLTPWGTYEQYF,TGTGCCAGCAGCTTAGTCCTAACCCCTTGGGGAACCTACGAGCAGTACTTC
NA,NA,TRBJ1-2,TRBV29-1,CSVEDRSGYTF,TGCAGCGTTGAAGACCGAAGTGGCTACACCTTC
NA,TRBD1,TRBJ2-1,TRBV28,CASGSGQEVWNEQFF,TGTGCCAGCGGTTCAGGACAGGAGGTTTGGAATGAGCAGTTCTTC
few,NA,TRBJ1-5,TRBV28,CASSFRSSNQPQHF,TGTGCCAGCAGTTTTCGATCTAGCAATCAGCCCCAGCATTTT
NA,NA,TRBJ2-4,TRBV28,CASSPGADQYF,TGTGCCAGCAGCCCCGGGGCAGATCAGTACTTC
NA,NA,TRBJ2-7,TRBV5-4,CASSLAWAGGESYEQYF,TGTGCCAGCAGCCTGGCGTGGGCGGGCGGAGAGTCCTACGAGCAGTACTTC
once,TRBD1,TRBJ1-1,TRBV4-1,CASSEGQVLNTEAFF,TGCGCCAGCAGCGAGGGACAGGTCCTGAACACTGAAGCTTTCTTT
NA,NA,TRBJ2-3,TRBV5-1,CASSFWGPGTDTQYF,TGCGCCAGCAGCTTTTGGGGGCCTGGCACAGATACGCAGTATTTT
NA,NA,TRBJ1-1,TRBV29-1,CSVGGGGLVVNAFF,TGCAGCGTTGGAGGAGGGGGTTTGGTAGTGAATGCTTTCTTT
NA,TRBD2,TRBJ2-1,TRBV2,CASSQLAGANNEQFF,TGTGCCAGCAGTCAACTAGCGGGTGCCAACAATGAGCAGTTCTTC
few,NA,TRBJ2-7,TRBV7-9,CASSLAGQGPAYEQYF,TGTGCCAGCAGCTTAGCCGGCCAGGGGCCAGCCTACGAGCAGTACTTC
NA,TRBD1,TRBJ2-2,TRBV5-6,CASRGTENTGELFF,TGTGCCAGCAGGGGGACAGAGAACACCGGGGAGCTGTTTTTT
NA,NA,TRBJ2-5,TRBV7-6,CASSLRGGLQETQYF,TGTGCCAGCAGCTTAAGGGGGGGCCTCCAAGAGACCCAGTACTTC
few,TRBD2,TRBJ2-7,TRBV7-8,CASSRKLGLDQVTAYEQYF,TGTGCCAGCAGCCGAAAACTGGGACTAGACCAAGTAACCGCCTACGAGCAGTACTTC
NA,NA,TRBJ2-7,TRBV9,CASSVGGFDYEQYF,TGTGCCAGCAGCGTAGGCGGATTTGATTACGAGCAGTACTTC
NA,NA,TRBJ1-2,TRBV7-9,CASSLAGRNWGYTF,TGTGCCAGCAGCTTAGCAGGAAGGAACTGGGGCTACACCTTC
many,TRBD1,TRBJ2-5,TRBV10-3,CAISESGTAETQYF,TGTGCCATCAGTGAGTCGGGGACAGCAGAGACCCAGTACTTC
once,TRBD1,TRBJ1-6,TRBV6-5,CASSLRDRVDSPLHF,TGTGCCAGCAGCCTCCGGGACAGGGTCGATTCACCCCTCCACTTT
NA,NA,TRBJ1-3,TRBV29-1,CSVDGPGGDTIYF,TGCAGCGTTGATGGTCCCGGCGGGGACACCATATATTTT
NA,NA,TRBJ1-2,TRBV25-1,CASSFLGNGYTF,TGTGCCAGCAGTTTCCTAGGGAATGGCTACACCTTC
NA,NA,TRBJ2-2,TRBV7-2,CASSFEGLGGTGELFF,TGTGCCAGCAGCTTCGAGGGCCTGGGTGGCACCGGGGAGCTGTTTTTT
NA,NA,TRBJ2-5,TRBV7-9,CASSLVVYQETQYF,TGTGCCAGCAGCTTAGTCGTCTACCAAGAGACCCAGTACTTC
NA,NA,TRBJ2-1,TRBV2,CASKGSYNEQFF,TGTGCCAGCAAAGGCTCCTACAATGAGCAGTTCTTC
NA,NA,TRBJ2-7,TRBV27,CASSRPGREQYF,TGTGCCAGCAGTCGCCCGGGGCGGGAGCAGTACTTC
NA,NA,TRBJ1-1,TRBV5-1,CASSFNGLNTEAFF,TGCGCCAGCAGCTTTAACGGTTTGAACACTGAAGCTTTCTTT
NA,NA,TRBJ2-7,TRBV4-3,CASSQDRGPYEQYF,TGCGCCAGCAGCCAAGACAGGGGTCCCTACGAGCAGTACTTC
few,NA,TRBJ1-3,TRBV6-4,CASSEEGGTGNTIYF,TGTGCCAGCAGTGAGGAGGGGGGAACTGGAAACACCATATATTTT
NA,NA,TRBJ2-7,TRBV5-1,CASTPVVKAYEQYF,TGCGCCAGCACCCCCGTGGTCAAAGCCTACGAGCAGTACTTC
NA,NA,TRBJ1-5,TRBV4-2,CASSQGRNWPQHF,TGTGCCAGCAGCCAAGGGCGTAATTGGCCCCAGCATTTT